This T cell receptor (beta chain) derives from a study of response to subunit inactivated influenza vaccine. With respect to this clonotype: Its antigen is currently unknown.

Study results and limitations: Authors suggested seasonal influenza vaccinations each recruit few new T cells.

TCRdb reanalysed the RT-PCR reads using MiXCR and keeps one entry per CDR3 protein. Here the sample spans about 780,000 distinct CDR3 sequences, about a fifth being singletons. This specimen consisted of PBMCs from blood, obtained roughly 5 days after vaccination. This clonotype was sampled from a man aged 50-59 years who received an inactivated influenza vaccine.

The DNA for the CDR3 is TGTGCCAGCAGAATAGCGGGAGAGGACGAGCAGTACTTC. Protein sequence: CASRIAGEDEQYF. V and J are TRBV7-2 and TRBJ2-7; 9 bases align to TRBD2. Germline loops: CDR1 SGHTA, CDR2 FQGNSA. The J segment lost 5 bases and the V segment lost 6 bases, leaving 5 bases of the junction unmatched. CDR3 size: 13 residues.